Following are 19 T cell receptor beta chains from one sample sequenced in a study of cytomegalovirus exposure and HLA in healthy donors. 60 Vbeta and 13 Jbeta primers were used in PCR. Here immunoSEQ multiplex PCR was the method, and the copy in TCRdb shows in-frame clones only, minus some. The sample lists some 150,000 clones, roughly 9.6% occurring once. Material: PBMCs. These TCRs come from a woman aged 40 to 55 in good health and CMV-seropositive.

The chain recombines TRBV5-1 with TRBJ1-1; TRBD1 agrees at 8 bases. With V trimmed by 4 bases and J by 5 bases, 13 bases remained unmatched. This CDR3 has 16 residues. Germline V CDR1 and CDR2: SGHRS, YFSETQ. In DNA form, the CDR3 reads TGCGCCAGCAGCCCGACGACAGGGGCGCTGAGTACTGAAGCTTTCTTT. As protein: CASSPTTGALSTEAFF.

This clone was found a few times. V and J are TRBV18 and TRBJ1-2, with TRBD1 matching 7 bases. J lost 4 bases, V lost 1 base, and 6 bases had no gene match. Per the germline V gene, CDR1 is KGHSH and CDR2 is LQKENI. The CDR3 is 15 residues long. CDR3 nucleotide sequence: TGTGCCAGCTCACCACTGGGGACAGTTCTCTATGGCTACACCTTC. Translating it yields CASSPLGTVLYGYTF.

Only a few counts were recorded for this clone. The chain couples TRBV12-2 to TRBJ1-2; the D segment call TRBD1 is taken from the table without a DNA check. TRBV12-2 is recorded as a pseudogene. The CDR3 consists of 13 residues. The CDR3 DNA sequence: TGTGAAAGGGGGACAGGGGGCGACTATGGCTACACCTTC. Translation: CERGTGGDYGYTF.

The chain combines TRBV11-2 with TRBJ1-4; TRBD1 aligns across 7 bases. The length of the CDR3 is 18 residues. Germline values: CDR1 SGHAT, CDR2 FQNNGV. Trimming at V came to 1 base and at J to 1 base, leaving 9 bases not matched to a gene. The CDR3 DNA is TGTGCCAGCAGCTTAGGGGGGACAGCTTCAAGAACTAATGAAAAACTGTTTTTT. As protein: CASSLGGTASRTNEKLFF.

Notes on this clone: Other DNA variants within this sample encode the same CDR3. The chain links TRBV7-9 to TRBJ1-6; 10 nucleotides agree with TRBD1. The CDR3 has 16 amino acids. Germline loops: CDR1 SEHNR, CDR2 FQNEAQ (reference sequence). The V and J ends lost 5 bases and 4 bases, in that order; junction bases with no gene match: 5. The CDR3 here is CASSPGTGAYNSPLHF. CDR3 DNA: TGTGCCAGCAGCCCGGGGACAGGGGCATATAATTCACCCCTCCACTTT.

Only a few counts were recorded for this clone. V is TRBV5-6 and J is TRBJ1-1, with TRBD1 matching over 8 bases. The CDR3 length is 13 residues. Germline V lookup: CDR1 SGHDT, CDR2 YYEEEE. V trimming: 4 bases; J trimming: 3 bases; junction bases outside the gene matches: 2. CDR3: CASSLDRDTEAFF. Here the CDR3 DNA reads TGTGCCAGCAGCCTGGACAGGGACACTGAAGCTTTCTTT.

The chain recombines TRBV4-1 with TRBJ2-7, with 9 bases aligning to TRBD2. This CDR3 is built from 16 residues. CDR1 and CDR2 from the germline V gene are MGHRA and YSYEKL. Losses at the gene ends were 1 base for V and 1 base for J; bases not matched to a gene: 5. The CDR3 nucleotides read TGCGCCAGCAGCCAAGGTTCTAGCGGGGTTTCCTACGAGCAGTACTTC. It yields the protein CASSQGSSGVSYEQYF.

This chain links TRBV11-3 with TRBJ2-3, with a possible D match to TRBD2 (6 bases). Trimming removed 0 bases from V and 9 bases from J, with 13 bases in between. Germline lookup yields CDR1 SGHNT and CDR2 YENEEA. This CDR3 has 14 residues. The CDR3 protein is CASSLEAASDTQYF. The CDR3, as DNA: TGTGCCAGCAGCTTAGAAGCGGCTAGCGACACGCAGTATTTT.

The CDR3: CASSTRLASHSYEQYF. CDR3 nucleotides: TGTGCCAGCAGCACCCGACTAGCGTCTCACTCCTACGAGCAGTACTTC. The V gene is TRBV9, the J gene TRBJ2-7; TRBD2 matches at 8 bases. Trimming at V came to 4 bases and at J to 0 bases, leaving 9 bases not matched to a gene. Germline V CDR1 and CDR2: SGDLS, YYNGEE. The CDR3 contains 16 residues.

Comments on this clone: Here the CDR3 omits its conserved ending phenylalanine or tryptophan, so a read error is the likely source. The V gene is TRBV2, the J gene TRBJ1-1, with unresolved D. CDR3 size: 13 residues. Germline CDR1 SNHLY, CDR2 FYNNEI. Trimming left V 6 bases short and J 6 bases short, with 14 bases between. In DNA form, the CDR3 reads TGTGCCAGCAGCGAGAGGGTGGGAGCTGAAGCTTTCCTT. The encoded protein is CASSERVGAEAFL.

This clone showed up just a few times. The chain couples TRBV12-5 to TRBJ1-4, with TRBD1 identical over 9 bases. Germline trimming cut 2 bases from V and 8 bases from J; bases unmatched to any gene: 9. The germline V gene encodes CDR1 LGHNT and CDR2 FRNRAP. This CDR3 comprises 16 residues. The CDR3 sequence: CASGLSLRTGEEKLFF. The CDR3 nucleotides read TGTGCTAGTGGTTTGTCCCTAAGGACAGGGGAGGAAAAACTGTTTTTT.

This clone was seen more than once but under ten times. The chain couples TRBV2 to TRBJ2-1; the match to TRBD1 covers 7 bases. The CDR3 runs 14 residues. Trimming at V came to 2 bases and at J to 5 bases, leaving 3 bases not matched to a gene. The germline CDR1 and CDR2 sequences are SNHLY and FYNNEI. Here the CDR3 DNA reads TGTGCCAGCAGTGAAAGGACAGGCCACAATGAGCAGTTCTTC. This gives the protein CASSERTGHNEQFF. The full variable domain, with the rest looked up from reference TRBV2 and TRBJ2-1, is EPEVTQTPSHQVTQMGQEVILRCVPISNHLYFYWYRQILGQKVEFLVSFYNNEISEKSEIFDDQFSVERPDGSNFTLKIRSTKLEDSAMYFCASSERTGHNEQFFGPGTRLTVL.

J is TRBJ1-5 and V is TRBV6-5; 7 positions agree with TRBD1. Germline-derived CDR1 and CDR2 are MNHEY and SVGAGI. With 5 bases clipped from V and 2 bases from J, the junction kept 3 bases outside the gene matches. The CDR3 is 14 amino acids. The CDR3 is CASSPGQGNQPQHF. The CDR3 DNA reads TGTGCCAGCAGTCCCGGACAGGGCAATCAGCCCCAGCATTTT.

This chain's CDR3 is CASSLRLAVFGNEQFF. CDR3 DNA sequence: TGTGCCAGCAGCCTCAGACTAGCGGTTTTTGGAAATGAGCAGTTCTTC. The genes are TRBV7-9 and TRBJ2-1, with 9 bases fitting TRBD2. Germline-derived CDR1 and CDR2 are SEHNR and FQNEAQ (reference sequence). J was trimmed by 7 bases and V by 5 bases; bases with no gene match: 12. The CDR3 contains 16 residues.

This sequence joins TRBV5-1 and TRBJ2-5, with 7 bases identical to TRBD1. Germline V gives CDR1 SGHRS, CDR2 YFSETQ. The CDR3 covers 14 residues. V shed 4 bases and J 5 bases; nucleotides not matched to a gene: 8. As DNA, the CDR3 is TGCGCCAGCAGCCCGAACAGGGGCGGCGAGACCCAGTACTTC. It encodes CASSPNRGGETQYF.

This clone was observed a few times. The chain combines TRBV27 with TRBJ2-2, with D perhaps matching TRBD1 (5 bases). Germline loops: CDR1 MNHEY, CDR2 SMNVEV (reference sequence). The CDR3 is 16 residues long. V lost 3 bases and J 4 bases, leaving 15 bases between the germline ends. CDR3: CASSLTWGAGTGELFF. CDR3 DNA: TGTGCCAGCAGTTTGACATGGGGCGCAGGCACCGGGGAGCTGTTTTTT.

This clone was detected a few times. The V call is TRBV19, the J call TRBJ1-4; D perhaps matches TRBD1 (5 bases). Germline CDR1 is LNHDA and CDR2 is SQIVND (reference sequence). This CDR3 is 15 amino acids long. Trimming removed 6 bases from V and 4 bases from J, with 15 bases in between. CDR3 DNA: TGTGCCAGTAGCCCCCGACAGTCCCTTAATGAAAAACTGTTTTTT. The encoded protein is CASSPRQSLNEKLFF.

This clone came up a few times. CDR3 bases: TGTGCCAGCAGCTTAGGGGGACAGTCCTACGAGCAGTACTTC. Its translation is CASSLGGQSYEQYF. The genes are TRBV7-2 and TRBJ2-7, with TRBD1 identical over 7 bases. The CDR3 length is 14 residues. From germline, CDR1 is SGHTA and CDR2 FQGNSA. Trimming at V came to 1 base and at J to 1 base, leaving 1 base not matched to a gene.

The gene calls are TRBV2 and TRBJ2-7; D unresolved. Per the germline V gene, CDR1 is SNHLY and CDR2 is FYNNEI. Trimming cost V 6 bases and J 5 bases, with 8 bases left between them. The CDR3 has 11 residues. This CDR3 is CASSRRDEQYF. CDR3 in DNA: TGTGCCAGCAGCAGACGGGACGAGCAGTACTTC.